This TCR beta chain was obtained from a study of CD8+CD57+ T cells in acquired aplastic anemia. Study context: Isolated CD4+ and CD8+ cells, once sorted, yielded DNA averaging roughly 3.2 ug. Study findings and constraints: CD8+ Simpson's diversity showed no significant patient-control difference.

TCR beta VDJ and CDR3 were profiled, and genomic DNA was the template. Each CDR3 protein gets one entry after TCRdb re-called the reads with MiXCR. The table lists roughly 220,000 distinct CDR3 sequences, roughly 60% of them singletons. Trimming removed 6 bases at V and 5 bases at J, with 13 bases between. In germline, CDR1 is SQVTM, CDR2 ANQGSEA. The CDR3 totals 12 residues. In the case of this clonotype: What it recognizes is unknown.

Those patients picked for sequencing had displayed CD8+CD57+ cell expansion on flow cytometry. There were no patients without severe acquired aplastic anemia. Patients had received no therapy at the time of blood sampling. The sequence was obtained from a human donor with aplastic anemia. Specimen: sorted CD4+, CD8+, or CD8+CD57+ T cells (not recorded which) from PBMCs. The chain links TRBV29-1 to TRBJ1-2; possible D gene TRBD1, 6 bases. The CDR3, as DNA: TGCAGCGTGGGACCAGGGGATTATGGCTACACCTTC. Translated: CSVGPGDYGYTF. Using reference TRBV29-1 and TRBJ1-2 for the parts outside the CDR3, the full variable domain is SAVISQKPSRDICQRGTSLTIQCQVDSQVTMMFWYRQQPGQSLTLIATANQGSEATYESGFVIDKFPISRPNLTFSTLTVSNMSPEDSSIYLCSVGPGDYGYTFGSGTRLTVV.